This T cell receptor beta chain was retrieved from a study of T cell responses to AZD1222 COVID-19 vaccine. Study-level points and caveats: Clonal diversity may have been underestimated, and the donors were mostly white British, with more females than males.

CDR1 and CDR2 from the germline V gene are SEHNR and FQNEAQ (reference sequence). V shed 0 bases and J shed 6 bases, with 16 bases lying between them. This CDR3 comprises 16 residues. Sequenced by immunoSEQ multiplex PCR; TCRdb stores in-frame clones only, minus some. This sample has 100,000 to 120,000 clones, with about 91% found just once. This clone was observed a few times. Its antigen is as yet unknown. Second-dose schedules of about 4 or about 12 weeks were combined. The input for sequencing was peripheral blood, taken 28 days after the second AZD1222 dose. The V call is TRBV7-9, the J call TRBJ2-3; no clear D gene. This TCR was sampled from an adult who received the AZD1222 COVID-19 vaccine. The CDR3 spells CASSLAPVNYPDTQYF. The CDR3 DNA is TGTGCCAGCAGCTTAGCCCCAGTCAACTACCCGGATACGCAGTATTTT.